This T cell receptor (beta chain) was found in a study of T cell changes during pregnancy in multiple sclerosis. This clone has just one count. Libraries were prepared by immunoSEQ multiplex PCR; TCRdb keeps only in-frame clonotypes and omits some of them. The data hold 55,000 to 70,000 clones, with 90% observed a single time. The ends lost 11 bases at V and 5 bases at J; junction bases unmatched: 11. CDR1 is MNHNS and CDR2 is SASEGT in the germline V gene. The CDR3 contains 13 residues. This receptor was taken from a female donor in good health, enrolled as a control in a pregnancy study. The chain links TRBV6-1 to TRBJ2-7; 8 bases are a match to TRBD2. The source material was peripheral blood, sampled in the first trimester of pregnancy. The CDR3 DNA is TGTGCCGGTAGAAGCGGGAGTGGGAACGAGCAGTACTTC. As protein: CAGRSGSGNEQYF.